This T cell receptor beta chain was captured by sequencing in a study of CD8 T cells in ankylosing spondylitis. This clonotype showed up just a few times. Its target is not known. With molecular barcodes, quantitative 5'-RACE was used to make the TCR beta libraries. In TCRdb, the 5' RACE reads were re-called with MiXCR into one record per CDR3 protein. The data hold about 800,000 distinct CDR3 sequences, with about 12% observed a single time. Study-wide results and limits: Clones linked to the disease showed a CD8+ phenotype. They occurred at relatively low frequencies in peripheral blood. A TCR beta motif of about 8 highly homologous variants appeared characteristic of ankylosing spondylitis blood. Reportedly, significant enrichment of disease-linked clones occurred in matched ankylosing spondylitis synovial fluid.

V shed 2 bases, J shed 6 bases, and the junction held 11 bases outside the gene matches. The CDR3 sequence is 18 residues long. Germline-derived CDR1 and CDR2 are MDHEN and SYDVKM. The TCR sequence derives from a male donor with ankylosing spondylitis. This chain connects TRBV28 to TRBJ2-1; 12 bases align to TRBD2. Sequencing was carried out using blood, either unsorted or a sorted T cell fraction (not recorded which). CDR3 DNA: TGTGCCAGCAGTTTAGGTCTAGCGGGAGGGCCGATTCGCAATGAGCAGTTCTTC. Residues: CASSLGLAGGPIRNEQFF.